This note documents a single TCR beta chain sequence. CDR1 SGHRS and CDR2 YFSETQ come from the germline V gene. Deletions cut 0 bases from V and 4 bases from J, with 8 bases between. CDR3 length equals 13 residues. This entry comes from a study of blood T cell repertoires in COVID-19. Methods used by the authors: Quantification of nucleated cells was approximated via reference gene primer amplification. Some clones are missing from TCRdb's copy, which holds only in-frame ones; the method was immunoSEQ multiplex PCR. The V and J calls and the clone size are those of that table, but D and trimming were determined from the DNA. The table includes approximately 400,000 clones, about 80% detected once.

The chain recombines TRBV5-1 with TRBJ2-7; D uncertain. The sample was peripheral blood. This clonotype originated in a human donor with acute or convalescent COVID-19. The donor label of this sample is uncertain. The CDR3 spells CASSLGAGYEQYF. The CDR3 DNA reads as TGCGCCAGCAGCTTGGGGGCAGGTTACGAGCAGTACTTC.